This T cell receptor (beta chain) was documented in a study of blood T cell repertoires in COVID-19. The CDR3 length is 14 residues. The V gene's germline CDR1 is LNHDA and CDR2 SQIVND (reference sequence). Trimming took off 3 bases at V and 0 bases at J, with 7 bases between the two ends. Assay used: immunoSEQ multiplex PCR; TCRdb lists only in-frame clones, some missing. The sample lists about 99,000 clones, 70% to 85% occurring once. The rearrangement joins TRBV19 to TRBJ2-3; D gene ambiguous. The sequenced material came from peripheral blood. This TCR was recovered from a woman older than 75 with active or convalescent COVID-19. As DNA, the CDR3 is TGTGCCAGTAGTATTCTACTAAGCACAGATACGCAGTATTTT. It specifies CASSILLSTDTQYF.